One sample yielded the 32 T cell receptor beta chains listed below, sequenced in a study of T-cell reconstitution after alpha-beta-depleted transplantation in children. Using unique molecular identifiers, the investigators prepared the TCRbeta library. Using its own MiXCR run on the PCR reads, TCRdb lists one record per CDR3 protein. The profile shows some 520,000 distinct CDR3 sequences, approximately 30% of them singletons. The sequences come from PBMCs from the stem cell graft donor, collected from the stem cell graft. The receptors shown here come from a human donor who donated a stem cell graft to a child with aplastic anemia.

This chain connects TRBV7-9 to TRBJ1-1, with D unresolved. The V end lost 5 bases, the J end lost 11 bases, and 15 bases lay between the germline ends. The CDR3 extends over 12 amino acids. Germline V lookup: CDR1 SEHNR, CDR2 FQNEAQ (reference sequence). Written as DNA, the CDR3 is TGTGCCAGCAGCGGTCGACTGGACGGGGCTTTCTTT. Translating it yields CASSGRLDGAFF.

This clonotype has only a few counts. This chain uses TRBV20-1 with TRBJ1-2, with D perhaps matching TRBD1 (5 bases). The germline V gene has CDR1 DFQATT and CDR2 SNEGSKA (reference sequence). This CDR3 is 15 amino acids long. Trimming pared 6 bases from V and 5 bases from J, leaving 22 bases between. The CDR3 loop is CSASPGLTPWYGYTF. In nucleotides, the CDR3 is TGCAGTGCCAGCCCGGGACTCACCCCGTGGTATGGCTACACCTTC.

This clonotype was detected a few times. The chain is built from TRBV29-1 and TRBJ1-1, with a possible D match to TRBD1 (5 bases). Germline values: CDR1 SQVTM, CDR2 ANQGSEA. Trimming shortened V by 3 bases and J by 11 bases, and 16 bases separated the two germline ends. The length of the CDR3 is 12 residues. CDR3 DNA sequence: TGCAGCGTTGATTACGGAGGGGAAAGCGCTTTCTTT. This sequence encodes CSVDYGGESAFF.

The rearrangement joins TRBV20-1 to TRBJ2-1; D perhaps matches TRBD2 (5 bases). CDR3 length: 13 residues. Trimming cost V 4 bases and J 5 bases, with 12 bases left between them. Germline CDR1 reads DFQATT; CDR2 reads SNEGSKA (reference sequence). The CDR3 nucleotides read TGCAGTGCTATGCGGGTTTCCGACAATGAGCAGTTCTTC. Amino acids: CSAMRVSDNEQFF.

In its sample, this clonotype was seen a few times. The J gene is TRBJ2-5, the V gene TRBV29-1, with 7 bases matching TRBD1. V lost 3 bases to trimming and J lost 2 bases; unmatched junction nucleotides: 6. The CDR3 runs to 14 residues. Germline values: CDR1 SQVTM, CDR2 ANQGSEA. The CDR3 loop is CSVDEGARQETQYF. The CDR3 DNA reads TGCAGCGTTGATGAGGGGGCCCGTCAAGAGACCCAGTACTTC. The complete variable domain, with remaining parts taken from reference TRBV29-1 and TRBJ2-5, reads SAVISQKPSRDICQRGTSLTIQCQVDSQVTMMFWYRQQPGQSLTLIATANQGSEATYESGFVIDKFPISRPNLTFSTLTVSNMSPEDSSIYLCSVDEGARQETQYFGPGTRLLVL.

This clonotype was observed a handful of times. The rearrangement uses TRBV15 and TRBJ1-1, with no clear D. There are 12 residues in the CDR3. Trimming removed 0 bases from V and 4 bases from J, with 3 bases in between. Germline V gene sequence: CDR1 LNHNV, CDR2 YYDKDF (reference sequence). The CDR3 coding sequence is TGTGCCACCAGCAGAGATACCACTGAAGCTTTCTTT. It translates to CATSRDTTEAFF.

The chain combines TRBV27 with TRBJ2-5; D may match TRBD1 or TRBD2 (5 bases each). The germline V gene encodes CDR1 MNHEY and CDR2 SMNVEV (reference sequence). The CDR3 runs to 21 residues. V was shortened by 4 bases and J by 2 bases, with 32 bases between the two germline ends. Written as DNA, the CDR3 is TGTGCCAGCAGTTCATCTCCTCTCCCTCTGACGACACAGGCGGGTCAAGAGACCCAGTACTTC. It yields the protein CASSSSPLPLTTQAGQETQYF.

Only a few counts were recorded for this clonotype. The chain couples TRBV20-1 to TRBJ1-2; D is uncertain. Deletions cut 3 bases from V and 4 bases from J, with 9 bases between. The CDR3 has 12 amino acids. CDR1 and CDR2 from the germline V gene are DFQATT and SNEGSKA (reference sequence). The DNA of the CDR3 is TGCAGTGCTAGTGTGGATGCCTATGGCTACACCTTC. Its translation: CSASVDAYGYTF.

This clonotype was detected a few times. The chain is built from TRBV3-1 and TRBJ1-1; D is ambiguous. Trimming cost V 1 base and J 7 bases, with 13 bases left between them. The CDR3 is 14 residues long. Germline CDR1 LGHDT, CDR2 YNNKEL (reference sequence). CDR3 nucleotides: TGTGCCAGCAGCCAAGGTGGCGGGGTATTTGAAGCTTTCTTT. Protein product: CASSQGGGVFEAFF.

The chain has TRBV15 and TRBJ2-1; a possible D gene is TRBD1 (5 bases). CDR3 length: 16 amino acids. Germline V gene sequence: CDR1 LNHNV, CDR2 YYDKDF (reference sequence). V shed 5 bases and J shed 4 bases, with 18 bases lying between them. This CDR3 reads CATSEDSKVWYNEQFF. The CDR3 nucleotides read TGTGCCACCAGCGAAGACAGCAAAGTATGGTACAATGAGCAGTTCTTC.

This clonotype turned up a few times. The chain carries TRBV4-3 and TRBJ2-2; D not certain. There are 13 residues in the CDR3. Germline V gene lookup returns CDR1 LGHNA and CDR2 YSLEER. Trimming stripped 2 bases from V and 7 bases from J, with 8 bases between. CDR3 nucleotides: TGCGCCAGCAGCCAACGTGTCCTCGGGGAGCTGTTTTTT. Protein: CASSQRVLGELFF.

The rearrangement links TRBV5-1 to TRBJ2-2; D uncertain. Per germline, CDR1 SGHRS and CDR2 YFSETQ. The V end lost 2 bases, the J end lost 0 bases, and 8 bases lay between the germline ends. This CDR3 has 15 amino acids. The CDR3 here is CASSLIQTNTGELFF. The CDR3 bases are TGCGCCAGCAGCTTAATACAGACGAACACCGGGGAGCTGTTTTTT.

In DNA form, the CDR3 reads TGTGCCTGGAGTCAGTGGGGGAACACTGAAGCTTTCTTT. Translated, it gives CAWSQWGNTEAFF. The V and J genes are TRBV30 and TRBJ1-1; D gene uncertain. CDR1 and CDR2 (germline): GTSNPN, SVGIG (reference sequence). This CDR3 is 13 amino acids long. Trimming removed 2 bases at V and 1 base at J, with 8 bases between. The complete variable domain, with remaining parts taken from reference TRBV30 and TRBJ1-1, reads SQTIHQWPATLVQPVGSPLSLECTVEGTSNPNLYWYRQAAGRGLQLLFYSVGIGQISSEVPQNLSASRPQDRQFILSSKKLLLSDSGFYLCAWSQWGNTEAFFGQGTRLTVV.

The chain carries TRBV29-1 and TRBJ2-3; D is ambiguous. The V and J ends lost 4 bases and 1 base respectively, with 15 bases between them. This CDR3 contains 15 residues. Per germline, CDR1 SQVTM and CDR2 ANQGSEA. The CDR3 nucleotides read TGCAGCGTTGGGGCTAGTAGCCAAGGCACAGATACGCAGTATTTT. Translating gives CSVGASSQGTDTQYF.

This clonotype has ten or more counts. The V call is TRBV12-3 or TRBV12-4, the J call TRBJ2-2; D possibly corresponds to TRBD1 (5 bases). With 2 bases removed from V and 1 base from J, the gap between germline ends came to 5 bases. CDR3 size: 14 residues. The DNA of the CDR3 is TGTGCCAGCAGTTTAACAGGGAACACCGGGGAGCTGTTTTTT. Translated: CASSLTGNTGELFF.

The chain couples TRBV27 to TRBJ2-2; 10 bases line up with TRBD1. Trimming removed 6 bases from V and 5 bases from J; junction bases left unmatched: 15. The CDR3 runs to 18 residues. Germline V CDR1 and CDR2: MNHEY, SMNVEV (reference sequence). The CDR3 sequence is CASRHRDRGQPRTGELFF. DNA of the CDR3: TGTGCCAGCAGACACCGGGACAGGGGACAACCGAGAACCGGGGAGCTGTTTTTT.

This chain joins TRBV5-1 and TRBJ2-7; 7 bases are shared with TRBD1. The junction had 10 bases not matched to a gene; V was cut back by 4 bases and J by 3 bases. The CDR3 is made up of 15 amino acids. Germline CDR1 and CDR2: SGHRS and YFSETQ. The CDR3 DNA reads as TGCGCCAGCAGCGGAGGACAGGTTGCCCTCTACGAGCAGTACTTC. Translating it yields CASSGGQVALYEQYF.

The chain uses TRBV5-1 and TRBJ2-3; 7 positions match TRBD2. The CDR3 contains 16 residues. Germline V gene sequence: CDR1 SGHRS, CDR2 YFSETQ. V shed 4 bases and J 3 bases; nucleotides not matched to a gene: 11. The CDR3 sequence is CASSPGGGGRTDTQYF. CDR3 DNA sequence: TGCGCCAGCAGCCCTGGCGGCGGCGGGAGAACAGATACGCAGTATTTT.

The sample holds a few counts of this clonotype. CDR3 nucleotides: TGCGCCAGCAGCTTGTCCCAGGGGGCGGCTGAGCAGTTCTTC. Protein sequence: CASSLSQGAAEQFF. This chain uses TRBV5-1 with TRBJ2-1, with TRBD1 matching over 8 bases. V was pared by 1 base and J by 9 bases, with 6 bases of the junction left unmatched. CDR1 and CDR2 (germline): SGHRS, YFSETQ. This CDR3 spans 14 amino acids.

This clonotype was counted only a few times. The chain combines TRBV5-1 with TRBJ2-5; the match to TRBD1 covers 7 bases. The CDR3 is 14 residues long. Germline V gene data show CDR1 as SGHRS and CDR2 as YFSETQ. V was clipped by 3 bases and J by 2 bases; unmatched bases: 4. The CDR3 is CASSWGTVQETQYF. The CDR3 bases are TGCGCCAGCAGCTGGGGGACAGTTCAAGAGACCCAGTACTTC.

This clonotype was seen more than once but under ten times. This chain joins TRBV29-1 and TRBJ2-1; 10 positions agree with TRBD2. The CDR3 consists of 14 residues. The ends lost 6 bases at V and 4 bases at J; junction bases unmatched: 6. Germline V lookup: CDR1 SQVTM, CDR2 ANQGSEA. The CDR3 loop reads CSVRRTSGYNEQFF. CDR3 DNA sequence: TGCAGCGTCCGAAGGACTAGCGGTTACAATGAGCAGTTCTTC.

This clonotype has only a few counts. The V call is TRBV12-3 or TRBV12-4, the J call TRBJ1-1, with D unclear. This CDR3 comprises 11 residues. Trimming took 4 bases from V and 7 from J, leaving 7 bases between them. The CDR3 coding sequence is TGTGCCAGCAGTTACAGCCGTGAAGCTTTCTTT. It yields the protein CASSYSREAFF.

The chain uses TRBV7-2 and TRBJ1-1, with TRBD1 identical over 7 bases. The CDR3 consists of 16 residues. J lost 1 base, V lost 2 bases, and 7 bases had no gene match. Per germline, CDR1 SGHTA and CDR2 FQGNSA. DNA of the CDR3: TGTGCCAGCAGCTTAAGACAGGGAGTCCCGAACACTGAAGCTTTCTTT. Translation: CASSLRQGVPNTEAFF.

The sample holds many counts of this clonotype. The rearrangement joins TRBV5-1 to TRBJ2-1, with TRBD2 matching over 7 bases. CDR1 is SGHRS, CDR2 YFSETQ, per germline. This CDR3 contains 14 residues. The junction had 3 bases not matched to a gene; V was cut back by 3 bases and J by 3 bases. CDR3 DNA: TGCGCCAGCAGCTCCTCGGGGGGCTACAATGAGCAGTTCTTC. It encodes CASSSSGGYNEQFF.

This clonotype came up a few times. V usage is TRBV19 and J usage is TRBJ2-1; D is uncertain. CDR3 length: 12 amino acids. V lost 10 bases and J 6 bases, leaving 13 bases between the germline ends. Germline-derived CDR1 and CDR2 are LNHDA and SQIVND (reference sequence). The CDR3 loop reads CATQDVGNEQFF. The CDR3 bases are TGTGCCACCCAAGATGTGGGCAATGAGCAGTTCTTC.

This clonotype has just a few counts. This chain connects TRBV9 to TRBJ2-5; D gene uncertain. This CDR3 has 14 residues. Germline V gives CDR1 SGDLS, CDR2 YYNGEE. Between the trimmed V and J ends, which lost 2 bases and 1 base, there was a span of 9 bases. DNA of the CDR3: TGTGCCAGCAGCGTGTCCGGAGCCCAAGAGACCCAGTACTTC. Translated: CASSVSGAQETQYF.

This clonotype has a handful of counts. V gene TRBV6-1 combines with J gene TRBJ2-2; 10 bases are a match to TRBD1. Germline-derived CDR1 and CDR2 are MNHNS and SASEGT. The ends lost 6 bases at V and 2 bases at J; junction bases unmatched: 3. This CDR3 has 15 residues. The CDR3 sequence: CASRGQGRNTGELFF. The CDR3 DNA sequence: TGTGCCAGCAGGGGACAGGGGCGAAACACCGGGGAGCTGTTTTTT.

This clonotype was counted only a few times. The chain is built from TRBV7-2 and TRBJ2-7; 7 positions agree with TRBD2. The CDR3 runs to 12 residues. V was pared by 7 bases and J by 4 bases, with 4 bases of the junction left unmatched. CDR1 SGHTA and CDR2 FQGNSA come from the germline V gene. Here the CDR3 DNA reads TGTGCCAGCACCTGGGGGGGGTACGAGCAGTACTTC. It specifies CASTWGGYEQYF.

The chain recombines TRBV12-3 or TRBV12-4 with TRBJ1-2; D unclear. CDR3 length equals 13 residues. Trimming shortened V by 6 bases and J by 4 bases, and 12 bases separated the two germline ends. The CDR3 loop reads CASSSSVGYGYTF. The CDR3 region has the DNA TGTGCCAGCAGCTCCAGCGTCGGCTATGGCTACACCTTC.

V is TRBV20-1 and J is TRBJ1-5; TRBD1 is a possible D gene (5 bases). Looked up from germline, CDR1 is DFQATT and CDR2 is SNEGSKA (reference sequence). CDR3 length equals 12 residues. V was trimmed by 2 bases and J by 6 bases, leaving 8 bases between them. CDR3 in DNA: TGCAGTGCTAGACCAGGGCGTCAGCCCCAGCATTTT. It encodes CSARPGRQPQHF.

The sample holds a few counts of this clonotype. V is TRBV20-1 and J is TRBJ2-1, with 7 bases aligning to TRBD2. V lost 0 bases, J lost 7 bases, and 15 bases stayed unmatched. CDR3 size: 17 residues. Per the germline V gene, CDR1 is DFQATT and CDR2 is SNEGSKA (reference sequence). The CDR3 region has the DNA TGCAGTGCTAGAGATCCCCCGGGACTACGGGGGTATAATGAGCAGTTCTTC. Encoded protein: CSARDPPGLRGYNEQFF.

This clonotype was counted only a few times. The rearrangement links TRBV12-3 or TRBV12-4 to TRBJ2-2; no clear D. V was clipped by 5 bases and J by 0 bases, with 10 bases between them. The CDR3 extends over 15 amino acids. The CDR3 loop reads CASSRILSNTGELFF. The CDR3 DNA reads as TGTGCCAGCAGTCGGATACTCTCGAACACCGGGGAGCTGTTTTTT.